The entry below gives a single TCR beta chain sequence along with its context. Its antigen is as yet unknown. This specimen belongs to a study of response to subunit inactivated influenza vaccine. Points from the study as a whole: Authors suggested each seasonal flu vaccination may recruit only limited numbers of new T cells.

A single record per CDR3 protein comes from TCRdb applying MiXCR to the RT-PCR reads. The table records about 570,000 distinct CDR3 sequences, around 11% of them present only once. The same sample was also studied in work on T cells expressing NK-cell markers. Per that paper: Libraries used 5'RACE template switching adding universal primer site and UMIs. All TCR beta repertoires analysed originated from sorted CD3+CD56+NKG2C+, CD3+CD56+NKG2C- and CD3+CD56-NKG2C+ T cells. HCMV serostatus: seven of eight sequenced donors positive, one negative.

This clonotype originated in a man in his fifties or sixties who received an inactivated influenza vaccine. Sequencing used PBMCs from blood, obtained on the day of vaccination.

Written as DNA, the CDR3 is TGTGCCAGCAGTAACGGGATGAACACTGAAGCTTTCTTT. The encoded protein is CASSNGMNTEAFF. This rearrangement joins TRBV6-5 to TRBJ1-1, with D unresolved. This CDR3 region has 13 residues. The V gene lost 5 bases and the J gene lost 0 bases, with 7 bases spanning the gap. Germline V gene sequence: CDR1 MNHEY, CDR2 SVGAGI.